This T cell receptor beta chain came from a study of blood T cell repertoires in COVID-19. The V gene's germline CDR1 is SGHAT and CDR2 FQNNGV. Trimming stripped 4 bases from V and 0 bases from J, with 15 bases between. CDR3 length: 17 amino acids. Produced via immunoSEQ multiplex PCR; TCRdb's table is partial and in-frame only. This table has 300,000 to 500,000 clones, 70% to 90% appearing once. Material: PBMCs or T cells enriched from blood (not recorded which). This chain connects TRBV11-2 to TRBJ2-2; possibly TRBD2 for D (6 bases). This sequence originates from a woman aged 25-40 years with acute COVID-19. CDR3 nucleotide sequence: TGTGCCAGCAGCTCAGCGACTAGATTGCCGAACACCGGGGAGCTGTTTTTT. This sequence encodes CASSSATRLPNTGELFF.